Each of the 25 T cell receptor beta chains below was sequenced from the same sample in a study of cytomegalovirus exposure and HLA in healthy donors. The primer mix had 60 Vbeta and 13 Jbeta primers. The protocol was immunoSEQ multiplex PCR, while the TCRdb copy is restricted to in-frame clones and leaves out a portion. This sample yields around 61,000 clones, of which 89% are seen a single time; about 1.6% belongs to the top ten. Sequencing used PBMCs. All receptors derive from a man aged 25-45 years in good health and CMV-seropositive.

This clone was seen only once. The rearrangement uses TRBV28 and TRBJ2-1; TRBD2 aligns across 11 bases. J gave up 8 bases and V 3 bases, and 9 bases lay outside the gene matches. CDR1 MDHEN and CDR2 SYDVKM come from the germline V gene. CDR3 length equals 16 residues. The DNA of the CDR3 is TGTGCCAGCAGTTTCCGTAGCGGGAGGGGGAGGGATGAGCAGTTCTTC. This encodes CASSFRSGRGRDEQFF.

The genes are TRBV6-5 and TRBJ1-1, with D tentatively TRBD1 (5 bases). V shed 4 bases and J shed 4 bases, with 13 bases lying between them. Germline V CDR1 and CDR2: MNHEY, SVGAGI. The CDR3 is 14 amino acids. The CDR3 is CASSSRTGITEAFF. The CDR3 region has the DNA TGTGCCAGCAGTTCCCGAACAGGTATCACTGAAGCTTTCTTT.

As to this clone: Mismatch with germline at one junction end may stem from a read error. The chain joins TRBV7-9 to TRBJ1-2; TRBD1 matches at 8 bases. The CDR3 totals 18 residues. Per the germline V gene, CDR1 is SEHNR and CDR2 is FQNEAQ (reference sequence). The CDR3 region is CSSSPRAGTGHDTYGYTF. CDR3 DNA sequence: TGTTCCAGCAGCCCCCGCGCCGGGACAGGCCATGATACTTATGGCTACACCTTC.

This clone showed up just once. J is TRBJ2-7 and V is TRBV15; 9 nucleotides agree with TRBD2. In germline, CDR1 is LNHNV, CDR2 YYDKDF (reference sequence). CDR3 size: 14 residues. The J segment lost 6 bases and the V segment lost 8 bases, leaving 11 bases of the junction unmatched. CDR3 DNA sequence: TGTGCCACCGCCATAGCGGGAGTTTCGGGCGAGCAGTACTTC. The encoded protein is CATAIAGVSGEQYF.

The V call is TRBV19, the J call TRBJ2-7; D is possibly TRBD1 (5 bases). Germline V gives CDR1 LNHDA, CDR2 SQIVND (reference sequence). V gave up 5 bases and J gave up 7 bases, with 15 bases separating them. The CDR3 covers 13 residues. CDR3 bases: TGTGCCAGTAGTGACAGTTCCCTAAGGGAGCAGTACTTC. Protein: CASSDSSLREQYF.

The CDR3 reads CASSLDRLGQGASQPQHF. CDR3 coding DNA: TGTGCCAGCAGCTTAGATAGGTTGGGACAGGGGGCAAGTCAGCCCCAGCATTTT. The chain combines TRBV11-3 with TRBJ1-5, with TRBD1 matching over 12 bases. From germline, CDR1 is SGHNT and CDR2 YENEEA. V gave up 0 bases and J gave up 6 bases; unmatched junction bases: 9. The CDR3 runs 18 residues.

CDR3 amino acids: CATSRALTGQGNGYTF. DNA for the CDR3: TGTGCCACCAGCAGAGCCCTTACGGGACAGGGTAATGGCTACACCTTC. The chain recombines TRBV15 with TRBJ1-2; TRBD1 matches at 9 bases. Trimming removed 1 base from V and 6 bases from J; junction bases left unmatched: 9. The CDR3 extends over 16 amino acids. Germline V gene lookup returns CDR1 LNHNV and CDR2 YYDKDF (reference sequence).

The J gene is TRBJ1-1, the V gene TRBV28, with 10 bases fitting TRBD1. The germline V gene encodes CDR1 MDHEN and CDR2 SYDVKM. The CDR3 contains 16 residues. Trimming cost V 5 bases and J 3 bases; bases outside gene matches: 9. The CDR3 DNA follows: TGTGCCAGCAGTCTGAGAGACAGGGGGCTTGACACTGAAGCTTTCTTT. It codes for CASSLRDRGLDTEAFF.

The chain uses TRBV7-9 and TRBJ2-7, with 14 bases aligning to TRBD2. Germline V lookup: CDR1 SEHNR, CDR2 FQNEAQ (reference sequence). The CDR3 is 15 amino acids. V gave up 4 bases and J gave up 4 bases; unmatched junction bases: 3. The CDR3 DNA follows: TGTGCCAGCAGCTCCCGACTAGCGGGAGGGTACGAGCAGTACTTC. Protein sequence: CASSSRLAGGYEQYF.

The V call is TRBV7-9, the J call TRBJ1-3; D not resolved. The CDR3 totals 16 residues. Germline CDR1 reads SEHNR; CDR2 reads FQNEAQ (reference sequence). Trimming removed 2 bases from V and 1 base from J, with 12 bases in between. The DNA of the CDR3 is TGTGCCAGCAGCTTATATCCACTCCTATCTGGAAACACCATATATTTT. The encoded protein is CASSLYPLLSGNTIYF.

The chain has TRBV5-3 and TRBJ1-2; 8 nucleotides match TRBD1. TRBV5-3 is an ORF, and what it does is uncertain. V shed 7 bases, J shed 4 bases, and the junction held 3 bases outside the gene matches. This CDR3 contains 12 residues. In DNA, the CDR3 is TGTGCCAGACAGGGGGCGATCTATGGCTACACCTTC. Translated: CARQGAIYGYTF.

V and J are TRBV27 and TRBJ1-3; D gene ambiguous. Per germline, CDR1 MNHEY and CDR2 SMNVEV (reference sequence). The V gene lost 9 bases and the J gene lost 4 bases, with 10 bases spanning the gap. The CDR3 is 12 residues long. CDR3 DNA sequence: TGTGCCAGTGGAGGGAAAGGAAACACCATATATTTT. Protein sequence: CASGGKGNTIYF.

In DNA form, the CDR3 reads TGTGCCAGCAGTGAACTAGCGGGTAATGAGCAGTTCTTC. This translates into CASSELAGNEQFF. This chain connects TRBV6-1 to TRBJ2-1; 8 nucleotides line up with TRBD2. J gave up 7 bases and V 2 bases, and 1 base lay outside the gene matches. Germline values: CDR1 MNHNS, CDR2 SASEGT. The CDR3 is 13 amino acids.

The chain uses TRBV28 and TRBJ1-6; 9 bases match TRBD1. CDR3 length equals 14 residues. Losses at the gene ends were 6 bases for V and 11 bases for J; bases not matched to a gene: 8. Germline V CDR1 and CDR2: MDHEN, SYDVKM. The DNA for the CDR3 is TGTGCCAGCAGACCTGACAGGGGGGCGCCACCCCTCCACTTT. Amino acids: CASRPDRGAPPLHF. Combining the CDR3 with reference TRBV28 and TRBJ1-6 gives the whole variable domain DVKVTQSSRYLVKRTGEKVFLECVQDMDHENMFWYRQDPGLGLRLIYFSYDVKMKEKGDIPEGYSVSREKKERFSLILESASTNQTSMYLCASRPDRGAPPLHFGNGTRLTVT.

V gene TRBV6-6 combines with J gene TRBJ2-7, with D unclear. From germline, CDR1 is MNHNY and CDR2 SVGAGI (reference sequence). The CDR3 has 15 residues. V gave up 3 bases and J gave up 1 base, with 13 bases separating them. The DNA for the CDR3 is TGTGCCAGCAGTTATGGAGACCCATCTTCCTACGAGCAGTACTTC. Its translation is CASSYGDPSSYEQYF.

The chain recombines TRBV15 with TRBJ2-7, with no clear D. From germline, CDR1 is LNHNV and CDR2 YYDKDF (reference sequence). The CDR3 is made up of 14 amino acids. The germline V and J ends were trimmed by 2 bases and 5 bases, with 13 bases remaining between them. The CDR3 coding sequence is TGTGCCACCAGCAGATCCTTGGTTCCGGACGAGCAGTACTTC. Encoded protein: CATSRSLVPDEQYF.

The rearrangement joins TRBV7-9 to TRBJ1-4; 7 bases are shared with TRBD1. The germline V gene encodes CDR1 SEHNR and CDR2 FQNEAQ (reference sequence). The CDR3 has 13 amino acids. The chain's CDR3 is CSSRQGSDEKLFF. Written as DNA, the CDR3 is TGTTCCTCGCGACAGGGATCTGATGAAAAACTGTTTTTT. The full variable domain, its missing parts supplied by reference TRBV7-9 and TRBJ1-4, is DTGVSQNPRHKITKRGQNVTFRCDPISEHNRLYWYRQTLGQGPEFLTYFQNEAQLEKSRLLSDRFSAERPKGSFSTLEIQRTEQGDSAMYLCSSRQGSDEKLFFGSGTQLSVL.

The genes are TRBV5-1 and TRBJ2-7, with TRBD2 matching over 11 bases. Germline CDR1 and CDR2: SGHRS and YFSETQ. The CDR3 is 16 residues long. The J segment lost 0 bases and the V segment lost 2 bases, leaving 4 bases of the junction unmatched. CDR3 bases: TGCGCCAGCAGCTTAGGACTAGCGGGTCGCTCCTACGAGCAGTACTTC. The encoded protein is CASSLGLAGRSYEQYF. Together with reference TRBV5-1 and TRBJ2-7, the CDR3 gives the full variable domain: KAGVTQTPRYLIKTRGQQVTLSCSPISGHRSVSWYQQTPGQGLQFLFEYFSETQRNKGNFPGRFSGRQFSNSRSEMNVSTLELGDSALYLCASSLGLAGRSYEQYFGPGTRLTVT.

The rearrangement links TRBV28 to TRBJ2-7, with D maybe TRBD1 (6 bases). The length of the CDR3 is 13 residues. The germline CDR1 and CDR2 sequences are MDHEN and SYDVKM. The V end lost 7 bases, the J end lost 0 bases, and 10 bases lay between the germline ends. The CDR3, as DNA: TGTGCCAGCATTGGGACAAGCTCCTACGAGCAGTACTTC. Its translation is CASIGTSSYEQYF.

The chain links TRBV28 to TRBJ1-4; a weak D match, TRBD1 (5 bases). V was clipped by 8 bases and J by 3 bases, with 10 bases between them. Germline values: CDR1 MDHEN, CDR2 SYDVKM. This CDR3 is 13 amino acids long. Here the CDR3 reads CASFRGANEKLFF. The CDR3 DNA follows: TGTGCCAGCTTTCGGGGGGCTAATGAAAAACTGTTTTTT.

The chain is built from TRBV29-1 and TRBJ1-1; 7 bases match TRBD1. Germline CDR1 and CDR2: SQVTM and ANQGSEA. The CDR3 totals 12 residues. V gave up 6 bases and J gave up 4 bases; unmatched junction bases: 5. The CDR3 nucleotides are TGCAGCGTGGAGGGGGCGGGCACTGAAGCTTTCTTT. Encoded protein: CSVEGAGTEAFF.

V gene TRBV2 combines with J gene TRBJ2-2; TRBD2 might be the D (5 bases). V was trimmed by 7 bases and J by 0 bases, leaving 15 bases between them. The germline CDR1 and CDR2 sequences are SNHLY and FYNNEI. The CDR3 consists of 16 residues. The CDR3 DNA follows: TGTGCCAGCACCTCAAGGAGGAATCCGAACACCGGGGAGCTGTTTTTT. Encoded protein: CASTSRRNPNTGELFF.

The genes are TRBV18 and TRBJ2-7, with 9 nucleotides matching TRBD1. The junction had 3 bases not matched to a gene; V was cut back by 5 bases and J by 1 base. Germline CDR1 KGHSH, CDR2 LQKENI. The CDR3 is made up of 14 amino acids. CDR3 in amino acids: CASSGQGTSYEQYF. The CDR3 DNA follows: TGTGCCAGCTCAGGACAGGGGACATCCTACGAGCAGTACTTC.

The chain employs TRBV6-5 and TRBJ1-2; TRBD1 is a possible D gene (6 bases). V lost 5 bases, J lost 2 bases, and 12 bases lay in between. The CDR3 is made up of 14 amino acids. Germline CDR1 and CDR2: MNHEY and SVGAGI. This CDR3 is CASSREGQNYGYTF. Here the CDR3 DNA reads TGTGCCAGCAGTCGAGAAGGACAGAACTATGGCTACACCTTC.

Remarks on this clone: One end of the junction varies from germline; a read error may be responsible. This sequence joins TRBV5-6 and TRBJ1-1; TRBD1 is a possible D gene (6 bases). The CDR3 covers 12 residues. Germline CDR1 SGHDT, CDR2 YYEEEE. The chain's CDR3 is CANSSQGTGAFF. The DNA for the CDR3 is TGTGCCAACAGCTCACAGGGCACTGGAGCTTTCTTT.